Listed below are T cell receptor beta chains from one sample, sequenced in a study of patients and donors after allogeneic stem cell transplantation. TCRdb called the RT-PCR reads again in MiXCR, with one record for every CDR3 protein. The sample has 200,000 to 250,000 distinct CDR3 sequences, over 30% seen once; the top ten hold under 14%. Sequenced input: blood, either unsorted or a sorted T cell fraction (not recorded which). Receptor source: a human donor who was either an allogeneic HSCT recipient or a stem cell or donor lymphocyte infusion donor (not recorded which). It is not recorded whose cells these are; they may come from a transplant donor. Both conserved end residues are trimmed from each CDR3.

V gene | CDR3 protein
TRBV2 | ASSVYGGGAFETQY
TRBV29-1 | SFTLAYEQY
TRBV5-1 | ASSLSGTGPGEQY
TRBV5-8 | ASSLVSGSYGYT
TRBV7-9 | ASSSLTGSTDTQY
TRBV3-1 | ASSWTGSDSPLH
TRBV7-9 | ASSLAQTGEDTQY
TRBV9 | ASSVGASPGELF
TRBV6-5 | ASSPPQGRLNTEAF
TRBV7-9 | ASSLGTGEGFYEQY
TRBV9 | ASSVGQGYEAF
TRBV6-6 | ASTGTYYTGELF
TRBV21-1 | ASSTPGQGTNGYT
TRBV20-1 | SAPRLTPTDTQY
TRBV5-1 | ASSLDGIGEAF
TRBV3-1 | ASSQDRLAFNYGYT
TRBV5-1 | ASRGVILNTEAF
TRBV7-9 | ASSTAGEGSLH
TRBV27 | ASSLSGGTGKIYYEQY
TRBV19 | ASSIGQGQWTEAF
TRBV5-1 | ASSMDRGTTEAF
TRBV25-1 | ASSEWSIVTDTQY
TRBV12-3/TRBV12-4 | ATSGGTEQF
TRBV5-1 | ASSLRSTALPGNTIY
TRBV7-9 | ASSLGATQY
TRBV27 | ASSSPLQSDTQY
TRBV6-6 | ASSYLSPQIYEQY
TRBV5-1 | ASSLGPHGASYGYT
TRBV12-3/TRBV12-4 | ASSQGPGKEAF
TRBV5-1 | ASSLAGADGYT
TRBV24-1 | ATSEPRLAGGKDTQY
TRBV18 | ASSPQKNTEAF
TRBV20-1 | SASPRENTEAF
TRBV12-3/TRBV12-4 | ASSKGVLVSGNTIY
TRBV25-1 | ASGRGPGNTIY
TRBV4-3 | ASSRQGEPSPNSPLH
TRBV28 | ASSPPPLQSGNTIY
TRBV9 | ARGLAANTGELF
TRBV7-8 | ASSLLAGGRREQF
TRBV18 | ASSPPTSGGREQF
TRBV7-9 | ASSPTRTGMVDGYT
TRBV3-1 | ASSLWTGYQETQY
TRBV7-9 | ASSPWGVGPNYGYT
TRBV20-1 | SEKGNIYEQY
TRBV20-1 | SATWGQGAPGYT
TRBV7-9 | ASSIPLGTKHTDTQY
TRBV12-3/TRBV12-4 | ASSRRASGSPLH
TRBV28 | ASSLDGQGKVYGYT
TRBV5-1 | ASSLWRGANTEAF
TRBV10-3 | AISAKQASQF
TRBV6-5 | ASSYEPNFTGELF
TRBV28 | ASSSSGSRANQPQH
TRBV20-1 | SASNRGHDNSPLH
TRBV29-1 | SDRTSGETQY
TRBV4-1 | ASSQGTGNEKLF
TRBV27 | ASSPNLDEQY
TRBV12-3/TRBV12-4 | ASSREYSNQPQH
TRBV4-3 | ASSQDGTGGNTIY
TRBV6-6 | ASSYEGLNTEAF